In this sample, the clone carrying this TCR beta chain turned up a few times. This record belongs to a study of blood T cells in healthy people across ages. With a J-beta primer mix and a sample-barcoded 5' primer, a second PCR ran about 6 to 11 cycles. Every single cDNA molecule received a tag from a template-switch adaptor with 12 random nucleotides. From the 5' RACE reads, TCRdb called clonotypes with MiXCR, one entry per CDR3 protein. The top ten hold under 20% of the sample, which has around 790,000 distinct CDR3 sequences, approximately 48% seen once. CDR3 length equals 16 residues. Between the trimmed V and J ends, which lost 0 bases and 6 bases, there was a span of 16 bases. The germline CDR1 and CDR2 sequences are SGHRS and YFSETQ.

The source material was blood. This clonotype was sampled from a man aged 60 to 69 in good health. The chain couples TRBV5-1 to TRBJ2-1; D call uncertain. The CDR3 spells CASSLGLRMGSNEQFF. The CDR3 DNA reads as TGCGCCAGCAGCTTGGGCCTTCGGATGGGGTCCAATGAGCAGTTCTTC.